Given below is one T cell receptor beta chain in context. Clones were read by immunoSEQ multiplex PCR, and TCRdb kept only the in-frame ones, dropping some. The sample has under 200,000 clones, about 88% seen once. CDR1 and CDR2 (germline): ENHRY, SYGVKD. CDR3 size: 15 residues. Trimming took 4 bases from V and 2 from J; bases not matched to a gene: 2. These data belong to a study of blood T cell repertoires in COVID-19. The chain carries TRBV10-3 and TRBJ1-3; 10 bases agree with TRBD1. This TCR came from a man aged 35 to 55 with active or convalescent COVID-19. The sequenced sample was peripheral blood. Here the CDR3 reads CAISVDRGPGNTIYF. For the CDR3, the DNA is TGTGCCATCAGTGTTGACAGGGGGCCTGGAAACACCATATATTTT.